These 30 T cell receptor beta chains share one sample of origin, sequenced in a study of beta chain features in type 1 diabetes. Expressed TCRB transcripts were sequenced after all isolated RNA was converted to cDNA. This table comes from immunoSEQ multiplex PCR, and its TCRdb copy is limited to in-frame clones, with some not included. The sample consists of roughly 400,000 clones, around 15% of them appearing once. Sequencing was performed on naive CD4+ T cells from blood. The receptors were gathered from a woman aged 18-35 years in good health.

This CDR3 reads CASRSGLYNEQFF. The CDR3 DNA reads as TGTGCCAGCAGGTCCGGTCTCTACAATGAGCAGTTCTTC. The J gene is TRBJ2-1, the V gene TRBV7-9; D gene unclear. Germline values: CDR1 SEHNR, CDR2 FQNEAQ (reference sequence). The CDR3 has 13 residues. The V end lost 6 bases, the J end lost 3 bases, and 9 bases lay between the germline ends.

This clone was counted a few times. The rearrangement uses TRBV15 and TRBJ2-3, with D perhaps matching TRBD1 (6 bases). The CDR3 runs 18 residues. The V gene lost 0 bases and the J gene lost 4 bases, with 20 bases spanning the gap. CDR1 and CDR2 from the germline V gene are LNHNV and YYDKDF (reference sequence). CDR3 sequence (DNA): TGTGCCACCAGCAGAGATGGTGGGGCAGGGGTTAAGTCAGATACGCAGTATTTT. As protein: CATSRDGGAGVKSDTQYF.

This clone was seen a handful of times. V usage is TRBV5-6 and J usage is TRBJ2-1; TRBD2 aligns across 9 bases. There are 15 residues in the CDR3. V was clipped by 2 bases and J by 7 bases; unmatched bases: 7. The germline CDR1 and CDR2 sequences are SGHDT and YYEEEE. This CDR3 is CASSFGSGRTNEQFF. DNA of the CDR3: TGTGCCAGCAGCTTTGGCAGCGGGAGGACTAATGAGCAGTTCTTC.

The chain couples TRBV14 to TRBJ2-4; 10 bases are shared with TRBD1. The CDR3 length is 15 residues. Germline trimming cut 0 bases from V and 8 bases from J; bases unmatched to any gene: 4. Germline loops: CDR1 SGHDN, CDR2 FVKESK. CDR3: CASSQDGQGGDIQYF. The CDR3 DNA reads as TGTGCCAGCAGCCAAGATGGACAGGGGGGGGACATTCAGTACTTC.

This clone was seen only a few times. For the CDR3, the DNA is TGTGCCAGCAGCCAGACACGGCAGCCCACCGGGGAGCTGTTTTTT. It specifies CASSQTRQPTGELFF. V is TRBV7-2 and J is TRBJ2-2, with D uncertain. CDR1 and CDR2 (germline): SGHTA, FQGNSA. The CDR3 extends over 15 amino acids. The V gene lost 5 bases and the J gene lost 4 bases, with 14 bases spanning the gap. The entire variable domain, with the rest obtained from reference TRBV7-2 and TRBJ2-2, is as follows: GAGVSQSPSNKVTEKGKDVELRCDPISGHTALYWYRQSLGQGLEFLIYFQGNSAPDKSGLPSDRFSAERTGGSVSTLTIQRTQQEDSAVYLCASSQTRQPTGELFFGEGSRLTVL.

Concerning this clone itself: The junction departs from germline at one end; a sequencing error may be responsible. The CDR3: CSATGPNGKLFF. CDR3 nucleotides: TGCAGCGCGACAGGCCCTAATGGAAAACTGTTTTTT. This sequence joins TRBV29-1 and TRBJ1-4; D might be TRBD1 (6 bases). The CDR3 covers 12 residues. Per the germline V gene, CDR1 is SQVTM and CDR2 is ANQGSEA.

The rearrangement joins TRBV28 to TRBJ1-2; D might be TRBD1 (6 bases). Germline CDR1 MDHEN, CDR2 SYDVKM. Trimming cost V 6 bases and J 8 bases, with 25 bases left between them. The CDR3 length is 16 residues. The CDR3 DNA is TGTGCCAGCAGGCATCCCCTGACAGGAACGACGGGGGGCTACACCTTC. The encoded protein is CASRHPLTGTTGGYTF.

In its sample, this clone was seen a few times. Written as DNA, the CDR3 is TGCAGCGCCGACTGGGGAGGGGGTGGTCTTGGTGAGCAGTTCTTC. It specifies CSADWGGGGLGEQFF. The chain uses TRBV29-1 and TRBJ2-1; TRBD2 is a possible D gene (7 bases). This CDR3 region has 15 residues. Germline lookup yields CDR1 SQVTM and CDR2 ANQGSEA. Trimming took off 7 bases at V and 9 bases at J, with 25 bases between the two ends.

This clone appeared a few times. The rearrangement joins TRBV19 to TRBJ2-1, with D possibly TRBD1 on 6 matching bases. CDR3 length: 14 amino acids. Trimming stripped 1 base from V and 8 bases from J, with 12 bases between. Per the germline V gene, CDR1 is LNHDA and CDR2 is SQIVND (reference sequence). This CDR3 is CASSIGPGVDEQFF. The CDR3 DNA follows: TGTGCCAGTAGTATAGGGCCAGGGGTCGATGAGCAGTTCTTC.

The V gene is TRBV5-4, the J gene TRBJ2-3; TRBD2 aligns across 9 bases. Germline loops: CDR1 SGHNT, CDR2 YYREEE (reference sequence). This CDR3 is 16 amino acids long. V shed 0 bases and J 8 bases; nucleotides not matched to a gene: 10. The CDR3 nucleotides are TGTGCCAGCAGCTTGGCCCTAGCGGGATTAAGGGGTACGCAGTATTTT. It codes for CASSLALAGLRGTQYF.

The chain carries TRBV5-1 and TRBJ2-7; perhaps TRBD1 as D (5 bases). Between the trimmed V and J ends, which lost 3 bases and 3 bases, there was a span of 7 bases. CDR1 is SGHRS and CDR2 is YFSETQ in the germline V gene. This CDR3 is 12 amino acids long. CDR3 residues: CASSYDSYEQYF. CDR3 DNA: TGCGCCAGCAGCTACGACAGCTACGAGCAGTACTTC.

The V gene is TRBV2, the J gene TRBJ2-6, with TRBD1 matching 9 bases. CDR3 size: 17 residues. Germline assignment: CDR1 SNHLY and CDR2 FYNNEI. Unmatched junction bases numbered 8, after V lost 7 bases and J lost 1 base. This chain's CDR3 is CASTRDRVFSGANVLTF. The CDR3 DNA is TGTGCCAGCACCCGGGACAGGGTATTTTCTGGGGCCAACGTCCTGACTTTC.

In this sample, this clone turned up a few times. The rearrangement uses TRBV5-1 and TRBJ1-5; D is unclear. This CDR3 contains 15 residues. V lost 0 bases and J 2 bases, leaving 9 bases between the germline ends. Per germline, CDR1 SGHRS and CDR2 YFSETQ. CDR3 sequence reads: CASSLEPGGNQPQHF. For the CDR3, the DNA is TGCGCCAGCAGCTTGGAGCCAGGCGGCAATCAGCCCCAGCATTTT. Supplemented by reference TRBV5-1 and TRBJ1-5, the full variable domain reads KAGVTQTPRYLIKTRGQQVTLSCSPISGHRSVSWYQQTPGQGLQFLFEYFSETQRNKGNFPGRFSGRQFSNSRSEMNVSTLELGDSALYLCASSLEPGGNQPQHFGDGTRLSIL.

In its sample, this clone was seen a few times. This chain uses TRBV25-1 with TRBJ2-1; perhaps TRBD1 as D (6 bases). The CDR3 spans 13 residues. Germline CDR1 MGHDK, CDR2 SYGVNS. V lost 4 bases to trimming and J lost 9 bases, with 13 bases between them. Written as DNA, the CDR3 is TGTGCCAGCAGTGCCCGGACAGAGACTGAGCAGTTCTTC. This gives the protein CASSARTETEQFF.

This clone appeared once. The chain links TRBV6-1 to TRBJ1-1, with D perhaps matching TRBD1 (5 bases). Trimming shortened V by 10 bases and J by 0 bases, and 12 bases separated the two germline ends. This CDR3 spans 13 amino acids. From germline, CDR1 is MNHNS and CDR2 SASEGT. CDR3 DNA sequence: TGTGCCACCCTACCGACAGTGAACACTGAAGCTTTCTTT. This translates into CATLPTVNTEAFF.

This clone was counted a few times. This chain's CDR3 is CASSLTGRGDTQYF. The CDR3 DNA sequence: TGTGCCAGCAGTTTGACAGGTCGGGGGGATACGCAGTATTTT. The chain is built from TRBV5-4 and TRBJ2-3; D might be TRBD1 or TRBD2, each matching 6 bases. The V and J ends lost 5 bases and 6 bases respectively, with 16 bases between them. The V gene's germline CDR1 is SGHNT and CDR2 YYREEE (reference sequence). CDR3 length equals 14 residues.

This clone was detected only a few times. This sequence joins TRBV29-1 and TRBJ1-4; maybe TRBD1 (5 bases). Germline V gene lookup returns CDR1 SQVTM and CDR2 ANQGSEA. CDR3 size: 14 residues. With 2 bases removed from V and 8 bases from J, the gap between germline ends came to 15 bases. The CDR3 region is CSVERGREDEKLFF. DNA for the CDR3: TGCAGCGTTGAAAGGGGTAGGGAGGACGAAAAACTGTTTTTT.

This clone was detected only a few times. J is TRBJ2-5 and V is TRBV27, with 10 bases fitting TRBD1. The germline gives CDR1 MNHEY, CDR2 SMNVEV (reference sequence). After removal of 6 bases from V and 5 bases from J, the junction contained 0 bases not matched to a gene. This CDR3 is 12 amino acids long. The CDR3 region has the DNA TGTGCCAGCAGGGACAGGGGGGAGACCCAGTACTTC. It codes for CASRDRGETQYF.

This chain links TRBV4-2 with TRBJ2-7; a possible D gene is TRBD2 (6 bases). With 4 bases removed from V and 2 bases from J, the gap between germline ends came to 15 bases. There are 15 residues in the CDR3. The germline gives CDR1 LGHNA, CDR2 YNFKEQ. Here the CDR3 reads CASSPPLAEAYEQYF. In DNA form, the CDR3 reads TGTGCCAGCAGCCCCCCTTTAGCGGAGGCCTACGAGCAGTACTTC.

The rearrangement links TRBV7-8 to TRBJ2-6; no clear D. The CDR3 sequence is 14 residues long. Trimming cost V 3 bases and J 3 bases, with 6 bases left between them. Germline assignment: CDR1 SGHVS and CDR2 FQNEAQ. In DNA, the CDR3 is TGTGCCAGCAGCTTCGGTTTTGGGGCCAACGTCCTGACTTTC. It translates to CASSFGFGANVLTF.

There are a few counts of this clone. V usage is TRBV9 and J usage is TRBJ2-1, with 13 nucleotides matching TRBD2. This CDR3 region has 16 residues. After removal of 4 bases from V and 9 bases from J, the junction contained 10 bases not matched to a gene. The V gene's germline CDR1 is SGDLS and CDR2 YYNGEE. CDR3 nucleotide sequence: TGTGCCAGCAGCAGCACTAGCGGGAGGGCCGGGGGTGAGCAGTTCTTC. This encodes CASSSTSGRAGGEQFF. Looking up the rest from reference TRBV9 and TRBJ2-1 gives the full variable domain: DSGVTQTPKHLITATGQRVTLRCSPRSGDLSVYWYQQSLDQGLQFLIQYYNGEERAKGNILERFSAQQFPDLHSELNLSSLELGDSALYFCASSSTSGRAGGEQFFGPGTRLTVL.

This clone has only a few counts. The V gene is TRBV5-6, the J gene TRBJ2-2; D unresolved. Germline assignment: CDR1 SGHDT and CDR2 YYEEEE. Trimming took 4 bases from V and 4 from J, leaving 2 bases between them. There are 11 residues in the CDR3. CDR3 amino acids: CASSRTGELFF. In nucleotides, the CDR3 is TGTGCCAGCAGCCGCACCGGGGAGCTGTTTTTT.

Only a few counts were recorded for this clone. The V call is TRBV7-6, the J call TRBJ2-3, with 8 bases matching TRBD1. J lost 4 bases, V lost 5 bases, and 5 bases had no gene match. The CDR3 is 14 amino acids. Germline CDR1 and CDR2: SGHVS and FNYEAQ. The chain's CDR3 is CASSLRQGSDTQYF. The CDR3 DNA follows: TGTGCCAGCAGCCTCAGACAGGGGTCAGATACGCAGTATTTT.

This clone came up a few times. This chain links TRBV6-4 with TRBJ2-3; 8 nucleotides match TRBD2. J was trimmed by 1 base and V by 5 bases; bases with no gene match: 11. Germline values: CDR1 MRHNA, CDR2 SNTAGT. CDR3 length equals 17 residues. CDR3 amino acids: CASSPTGSGSGTDTQYF. Here the CDR3 DNA reads TGTGCCAGCAGTCCCACAGGGAGCGGGAGTGGCACAGATACGCAGTATTTT.

The chain is built from TRBV7-2 and TRBJ2-3; 10 nucleotides align to TRBD2. Trimming at V came to 5 bases and at J to 5 bases, leaving 13 bases not matched to a gene. CDR3 size: 17 residues. Germline-derived CDR1 and CDR2 are SGHTA and FQGNSA. This CDR3 is CASSPSSSGRLRDTQYF. The CDR3 DNA reads as TGTGCCAGCAGCCCGAGCTCTAGCGGGAGATTGAGAGATACGCAGTATTTT.

This clone was detected a few times. The chain couples TRBV10-3 to TRBJ2-5, with D possibly matching TRBD1 (6 bases). CDR1 is ENHRY, CDR2 SYGVKD, per germline. The CDR3 sequence is 13 residues long. The ends were cut back, 4 bases at V and 3 bases at J, with 9 bases in the middle. The CDR3 DNA sequence: TGTGCCATCAGTGGGACAGCGAAAGAGACCCAGTACTTC. Its protein product is CAISGTAKETQYF.

The chain couples TRBV9 to TRBJ2-6; D gene ambiguous. With 5 bases removed from V and 1 base from J, the gap between germline ends came to 4 bases. The CDR3 consists of 13 residues. CDR1 is SGDLS, CDR2 YYNGEE, per germline. In DNA form, the CDR3 reads TGTGCCAGCAGGCGTTCTGGGGCCAACGTCCTGACTTTC. It codes for CASRRSGANVLTF. The full variable domain, its missing parts supplied by reference TRBV9 and TRBJ2-6, is DSGVTQTPKHLITATGQRVTLRCSPRSGDLSVYWYQQSLDQGLQFLIQYYNGEERAKGNILERFSAQQFPDLHSELNLSSLELGDSALYFCASRRSGANVLTFGAGSRLTVL.

The sample holds a few counts of this clone. The genes are TRBV5-6 and TRBJ2-5; D is perhaps TRBD2 (7 bases). The CDR3 contains 13 residues. The V gene's germline CDR1 is SGHDT and CDR2 YYEEEE. Trimming took 0 bases from V and 9 from J, leaving 12 bases between them. In DNA, the CDR3 is TGTGCCAGCAGCTTGGAACGGGGGGCGGCCCAGTACTTC. This encodes CASSLERGAAQYF.

The chain employs TRBV27 and TRBJ2-5; 8 bases are a match to TRBD1. Germline V gives CDR1 MNHEY, CDR2 SMNVEV (reference sequence). CDR3 length equals 16 residues. Unmatched junction bases numbered 13, after V lost 4 bases and J lost 6 bases. CDR3 nucleotide sequence: TGTGCCAGCAGTTCCATTCCAGACAGGGGAGGAAAGACCCAGTACTTC. Translating it yields CASSSIPDRGGKTQYF.

The chain has TRBV27 and TRBJ1-5; 9 positions match TRBD1. The CDR3 extends over 14 amino acids. The junction had 4 bases not matched to a gene; V was cut back by 5 bases and J by 5 bases. From germline, CDR1 is MNHEY and CDR2 SMNVEV (reference sequence). CDR3: CASSPRTGDQPQHF. DNA of the CDR3: TGTGCCAGCAGTCCCCGGACAGGGGATCAGCCCCAGCATTTT.